What follows are 7 T cell receptor beta chains derived from one specimen sequenced in a study of memory CD4+ T cells and cytomegalovirus serostatus. Profiling relied on immunoSEQ multiplex PCR, and the TCRdb table lists in-frame clones only, not all of them. In the table there are 84,000 or so clones, approximately 80% of which are singletons. Single viable CD3+CD4+CD8-CD45RO+ cells were sorted as the memory CD4+ T cells. The material sequenced was memory CD4+ T cells from blood. Source of these receptors: an adult in good health and CMV-seronegative.

The J gene is TRBJ2-5, the V gene TRBV28, with a weak D call TRBD1 (6 bases). CDR1 MDHEN and CDR2 SYDVKM come from the germline V gene. The ends were cut back, 6 bases at V and 5 bases at J, with 13 bases in the middle. This CDR3 spans 13 amino acids. CDR3 sequence (DNA): TGTGCCAGCAGCCCTGGACAGTTGGAGACCCAGTACTTC. This gives the protein CASSPGQLETQYF.

V is TRBV5-8 and J is TRBJ1-2; D unresolved. Germline CDR1 is SGHTS and CDR2 is YDEGEE. The CDR3 is made up of 15 amino acids. V lost 0 bases and J lost 8, with 17 bases in between. CDR3 in DNA: TGTGCCAGCAGCTTGGGGCTGGGCGAACCTATAGGCTACACCTTC. As protein: CASSLGLGEPIGYTF.

This clone has a handful of counts. The chain recombines TRBV5-5 with TRBJ1-1, with D perhaps matching TRBD1 (5 bases). The CDR3 runs to 14 residues. V shed 4 bases and J shed 1 base, with 11 bases lying between them. Germline CDR1 is SGHKS and CDR2 is YYEKEE (reference sequence). DNA for the CDR3: TGTGCCAGCAGCAGGGGACTGCGGAACACTGAAGCTTTCTTT. Translation gives CASSRGLRNTEAFF.

The genes are TRBV5-1 and TRBJ1-2; no firm D call. V lost 0 bases and J 6 bases, leaving 15 bases between the germline ends. Germline loops: CDR1 SGHRS, CDR2 YFSETQ. There are 15 residues in the CDR3. The CDR3 bases are TGCGCCAGCAGCTTGGATACGGCTTTGGGAGATGGCTACACCTTC. It translates to CASSLDTALGDGYTF.

The chain is built from TRBV19 and TRBJ1-5, with D tentatively TRBD1 (6 bases). This CDR3 spans 16 amino acids. Trimming shortened V by 3 bases and J by 3 bases, and 15 bases separated the two germline ends. Germline V gene data show CDR1 as LNHDA and CDR2 as SQIVND (reference sequence). The CDR3 region is CASSIPTGRYNQPQHF. DNA of the CDR3: TGTGCCAGTAGTATCCCCACAGGGCGATACAATCAGCCCCAGCATTTT.

This rearrangement joins TRBV27 to TRBJ2-1; D is unresolved. The CDR3 sequence is 11 residues long. The germline V and J ends were trimmed by 2 bases and 6 bases, with 2 bases remaining between them. From germline, CDR1 is MNHEY and CDR2 SMNVEV (reference sequence). The CDR3 DNA is TGTGCCAGCAGTTTAGTCAATGAGCAGTTCTTC. It translates to CASSLVNEQFF.

This clone was seen once. This chain joins TRBV19 and TRBJ1-5; D not certain. CDR3 length equals 16 residues. V was pared by 5 bases and J by 4 bases, with 18 bases between. Germline V gives CDR1 LNHDA, CDR2 SQIVND (reference sequence). CDR3 sequence: CASSPPPGIRNQPQHF. CDR3 sequence (DNA): TGTGCCAGTAGTCCACCCCCAGGAATACGGAATCAGCCCCAGCATTTT.